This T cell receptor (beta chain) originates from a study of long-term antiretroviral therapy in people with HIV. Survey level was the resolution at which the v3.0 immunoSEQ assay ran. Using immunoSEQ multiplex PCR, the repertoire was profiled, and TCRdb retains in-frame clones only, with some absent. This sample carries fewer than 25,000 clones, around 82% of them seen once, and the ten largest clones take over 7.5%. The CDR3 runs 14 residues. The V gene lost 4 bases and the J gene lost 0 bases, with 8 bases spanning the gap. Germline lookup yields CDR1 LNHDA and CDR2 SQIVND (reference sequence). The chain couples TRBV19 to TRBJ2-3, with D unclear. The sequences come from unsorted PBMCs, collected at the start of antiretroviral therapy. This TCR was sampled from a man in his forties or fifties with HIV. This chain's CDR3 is CASSKDGSTDTQYF. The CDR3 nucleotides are TGTGCCAGTAGTAAGGACGGAAGCACAGATACGCAGTATTTT.